This T cell receptor (beta chain) was captured in a study of blood T cell repertoires in COVID-19. Trimming removed 4 bases from V and 4 bases from J, with 10 bases in between. This CDR3 region has 13 residues. Germline V gene sequence: CDR1 MGHDK, CDR2 SYGVNS. Assay used: immunoSEQ multiplex PCR; TCRdb lists only in-frame clones, some missing. This sample has about 300,000 clones, with roughly 90% found just once. The origin of this receptor is a woman in her thirties with COVID-19, enrolled during active disease. The sequenced sample consisted of peripheral blood. The gene calls are TRBV25-1 and TRBJ1-2; D ambiguous. DNA for the CDR3: TGTGCCAGCAGTGGCCAGACTGTCTATGGCTACACCTTC. Translating it yields CASSGQTVYGYTF.